These 30 T cell receptor beta chains were all obtained from the same sample, sequenced in a study of shared clonotypes between healthy human individuals. Sequencing was performed with immunoSEQ multiplex PCR; in TCRdb, only in-frame clones are kept and a portion is missing. The sample carries hundreds of thousands of clones, about three quarters recorded once. Material for sequencing was memory CD4+ T cells sorted from blood. The subset denotes: CD45RA-negative fraction. The receptors stem from a woman in her 30s in good health.

The rearrangement joins TRBV11-3 to TRBJ2-1; no definite D call. CDR1 and CDR2 (germline): SGHNT, YENEEA. This CDR3 spans 13 amino acids. Trimming shortened V by 4 bases and J by 7 bases, and 11 bases separated the two germline ends. The CDR3 nucleotides are TGTGCCAGCAGCTCTTCGATGGGGAATGAGCAGTTCTTC. It codes for CASSSSMGNEQFF.

The chain has TRBV7-3 and TRBJ1-1; no definite D call. This CDR3 has 14 residues. Germline values: CDR1 SGHTA, CDR2 FQGTGA. V was trimmed by 4 bases and J by 7 bases, leaving 16 bases between them. The CDR3 DNA is TGTGCCAGCAGCTCCGCTGACACCTTAAATGAAGCTTTCTTT. It yields the protein CASSSADTLNEAFF.

This chain connects TRBV15 to TRBJ2-3, with 8 bases lining up with TRBD1. Germline V gene sequence: CDR1 LNHNV, CDR2 YYDKDF (reference sequence). V gave up 3 bases and J gave up 6 bases; unmatched junction bases: 5. CDR3 length: 14 amino acids. CDR3 region: CATSRTGEEDTQYF. The CDR3 coding sequence is TGTGCCACCAGCAGGACAGGGGAGGAGGATACGCAGTATTTT. The full variable domain, with the rest looked up from reference TRBV15 and TRBJ2-3, is DAMVIQNPRYQVTQFGKPVTLSCSQTLNHNVMYWYQQKSSQAPKLLFHYYDKDFNNEADTPDNFQSRRPNTSFCFLDIRSPGLGDTAMYLCATSRTGEEDTQYFGPGTRLTVL.

This clone was counted between two and nine times. The chain uses TRBV30 and TRBJ1-1; D might be TRBD1 (6 bases). V shed 5 bases and J shed 5 bases, with 12 bases lying between them. This CDR3 comprises 12 residues. Germline V gives CDR1 GTSNPN, CDR2 SVGIG (reference sequence). This chain's CDR3 is CAWEGHITEAFF. The CDR3 bases are TGTGCCTGGGAGGGACATATAACTGAAGCTTTCTTT.

The chain uses TRBV16 and TRBJ2-7; possibly TRBD1 or TRBD2 for D (5 bases each). The CDR3 is 16 amino acids. Germline assignment: CDR1 KGHSY and CDR2 FQNENV. Between the trimmed V and J ends, which lost 4 bases and 5 bases, there was a span of 21 bases. CDR3 loop: CASSRQPPGPGDEQYF. DNA of the CDR3: TGTGCCAGCAGCCGTCAACCGCCGGGACCCGGCGACGAGCAGTACTTC. Full variable domain (outside the CDR3, taken from reference TRBV16 and TRBJ2-7): GEEVAQTPKHLVRGEGQKAKLYCAPIKGHSYVFWYQQVLKNEFKFLISFQNENVFDETGMPKERFSAKCLPNSPCSLEIQATKLEDSAVYFCASSRQPPGPGDEQYFGPGTRLTVT.

This rearrangement joins TRBV27 to TRBJ2-5; 12 positions match TRBD2. Germline-derived CDR1 and CDR2 are MNHEY and SMNVEV (reference sequence). V lost 6 bases, J lost 5 bases, and 13 bases stayed unmatched. This CDR3 is built from 17 residues. The CDR3 sequence: CASSPTPTSGSGETQYF. The CDR3 bases are TGTGCCAGCAGCCCAACCCCGACTAGCGGGAGTGGGGAGACCCAGTACTTC.

The V gene is TRBV11-2, the J gene TRBJ1-5; 7 nucleotides line up with TRBD1. V gave up 1 base and J gave up 2 bases; unmatched junction bases: 8. The CDR3 length is 17 residues. Germline CDR1 SGHAT, CDR2 FQNNGV. This CDR3 is CASSLGKGALGNQPQHF. In DNA form, the CDR3 reads TGTGCCAGCAGCTTAGGGAAGGGGGCACTTGGCAATCAGCCCCAGCATTTT.

CDR3 residues: CSAELDEKLFF. The CDR3 DNA is TGCAGTGCGGAGCTAGACGAAAAACTGTTTTTT. This chain joins TRBV20-1 and TRBJ1-4, with no clear D. CDR3 length: 11 amino acids. Trimming took 6 bases from V and 8 from J, leaving 10 bases between them. Germline CDR1 and CDR2: DFQATT and SNEGSKA (reference sequence).

Turning to this clone: The sample has other DNA sequences that encode this CDR3 too. The rearrangement uses TRBV5-1 and TRBJ2-1; the D gene is possibly TRBD1 (5 bases). This CDR3 is built from 15 residues. Germline lookup yields CDR1 SGHRS and CDR2 YFSETQ. V was pared by 2 bases and J by 2 bases, with 11 bases between. This chain's CDR3 is CASSFGQGPYNEQFF. CDR3 DNA sequence: TGCGCCAGCAGCTTTGGGCAGGGCCCCTACAATGAGCAGTTCTTC.

The rearrangement uses TRBV2 and TRBJ2-1, with a weak D call TRBD1 (6 bases). Trimming cost V 4 bases and J 9 bases, with 10 bases left between them. There are 12 residues in the CDR3. CDR1 SNHLY and CDR2 FYNNEI come from the germline V gene. As DNA, the CDR3 is TGTGCCAGCAGTGGGGACATCGGTGAGCAGTTCTTC. Translating gives CASSGDIGEQFF.

The chain joins TRBV10-1 to TRBJ2-7, with TRBD2 matching 7 bases. Germline assignment: CDR1 WNHNN and CDR2 SYGVQD (reference sequence). CDR3 length equals 16 residues. V shed 3 bases, J shed 3 bases, and the junction held 11 bases outside the gene matches. The CDR3 DNA is TGCGCCAGCAGTGATTCTAGGCTAGCGGCAAACTACGAGCAGTACTTC. This sequence encodes CASSDSRLAANYEQYF.

This sequence joins TRBV18 and TRBJ1-1; D unresolved. The CDR3 runs 13 residues. Germline V gene sequence: CDR1 KGHSH, CDR2 LQKENI. V was trimmed by 6 bases and J by 2 bases, leaving 10 bases between them. The CDR3 bases are TGTGCCAGCTCCGGTACACATAACACTGAAGCTTTCTTT. It codes for CASSGTHNTEAFF.

The chain employs TRBV12-5 and TRBJ2-2; D remains ambiguous. V gave up 3 bases and J gave up 7 bases, with 6 bases separating them. The CDR3 runs to 12 residues. Germline CDR1 reads LGHNT; CDR2 reads FRNRAP. CDR3 protein: CASGFIGGELFF. The CDR3, as DNA: TGTGCTAGTGGTTTTATCGGCGGGGAGCTGTTTTTT.

This clone was found once. This chain uses TRBV7-2 with TRBJ2-1; TRBD2 matches 15 bases. J gave up 6 bases and V 5 bases, and 11 bases lay outside the gene matches. Germline V gene data show CDR1 as SGHTA and CDR2 as FQGNSA. This CDR3 comprises 18 residues. The CDR3 loop reads CASSPPGLAGGSGNEQFF. The CDR3 DNA is TGTGCCAGCAGCCCTCCAGGACTAGCGGGAGGGAGCGGCAATGAGCAGTTCTTC.

The chain recombines TRBV7-9 with TRBJ2-3; tentatively, D is TRBD2 (6 bases). Trimming left V 1 base short and J 0 bases short, with 11 bases between. The CDR3 consists of 16 residues. Germline V lookup: CDR1 SEHNR, CDR2 FQNEAQ (reference sequence). CDR3 in amino acids: CASSLEGSGSTDTQYF. CDR3 nucleotides: TGTGCCAGCAGCTTAGAAGGTAGCGGAAGCACAGATACGCAGTATTTT. The whole variable domain, remainder taken from reference TRBV7-9 and TRBJ2-3, is DTGVSQNPRHKITKRGQNVTFRCDPISEHNRLYWYRQTLGQGPEFLTYFQNEAQLEKSRLLSDRFSAERPKGSFSTLEIQRTEQGDSAMYLCASSLEGSGSTDTQYFGPGTRLTVL.

CDR3 residues: CASSLEGQPYGYTF. The DNA for the CDR3 is TGTGCCAGCAGCTTGGAGGGACAGCCTTATGGCTACACCTTC. The chain joins TRBV5-6 to TRBJ1-2; 7 positions match TRBD1. The germline gives CDR1 SGHDT, CDR2 YYEEEE. V was pared by 0 bases and J by 5 bases, with 4 bases of the junction left unmatched. This CDR3 comprises 14 residues.

The chain combines TRBV27 with TRBJ1-1; D uncertain. Between the trimmed V and J ends, which lost 0 bases and 4 bases, there was a span of 15 bases. The CDR3 has 16 amino acids. From germline, CDR1 is MNHEY and CDR2 SMNVEV (reference sequence). Here the CDR3 reads CASSLSVGGVGTEAFF. CDR3 coding DNA: TGTGCCAGCAGTTTATCGGTGGGTGGGGTGGGCACTGAAGCTTTCTTT.

This chain joins TRBV27 and TRBJ2-1; 12 bases are shared with TRBD2. The CDR3 runs to 16 residues. V was pared by 6 bases and J by 2 bases, with 5 bases of the junction left unmatched. The V gene's germline CDR1 is MNHEY and CDR2 SMNVEV (reference sequence). In DNA form, the CDR3 reads TGTGCCAGCAGCCCTAGCGGGAGGGGTCCCTACAATGAGCAGTTCTTC. Translated: CASSPSGRGPYNEQFF.

The V and J genes are TRBV11-2 and TRBJ2-7; 9 nucleotides agree with TRBD1. The CDR3 consists of 14 residues. Germline V gene data show CDR1 as SGHAT and CDR2 as FQNNGV. Trimming took 5 bases from V and 3 from J; bases not matched to a gene: 5. The CDR3 DNA is TGTGCCAGCAGCCGGACAGGGGAGTTCTACGAGCAGTACTTC. It yields the protein CASSRTGEFYEQYF.

This sequence joins TRBV7-9 and TRBJ2-1; 10 bases match TRBD2. Germline V gene lookup returns CDR1 SEHNR and CDR2 FQNEAQ (reference sequence). V dropped 0 bases and J dropped 7; count of bases not matched to a gene: 3. CDR3 length: 15 amino acids. The CDR3 DNA reads TGTGCCAGCAGCTTAGCGCTAGCGGGGGATAATGAGCAGTTCTTC. It is translated as CASSLALAGDNEQFF.

On this clone itself: Other nucleotide sequences in the sample specify the same CDR3. In DNA form, the CDR3 reads TGTGCCAGCTCACCACCGGGGAGTACAGATACGCAGTATTTT. This codes for CASSPPGSTDTQYF. V is TRBV18 and J is TRBJ2-3, with D possibly matching TRBD2 (5 bases). This CDR3 is 14 amino acids long. Germline V gene lookup returns CDR1 KGHSH and CDR2 LQKENI. Trimming took 0 bases from V and 3 from J, leaving 7 bases between them.

The chain recombines TRBV27 with TRBJ2-7; the D gene could be TRBD1 or TRBD2 (5 bases each). The CDR3 runs to 15 residues. Germline CDR1 is MNHEY and CDR2 is SMNVEV (reference sequence). V dropped 6 bases and J dropped 4 bases, with 19 bases sitting between them. The CDR3 is CASRGAGTTSYEQYF. CDR3 DNA: TGTGCCAGCAGAGGGGCTGGGACGACCAGTTACGAGCAGTACTTC.

This clone was counted a few times. This rearrangement joins TRBV4-1 to TRBJ2-7; D uncertain. Germline V gene data show CDR1 as MGHRA and CDR2 as YSYEKL. CDR3 length equals 16 residues. V shed 0 bases and J shed 4 bases, with 16 bases lying between them. CDR3 sequence reads: CASSQDTRRDPYEQYF. Here the CDR3 DNA reads TGCGCCAGCAGCCAAGATACAAGGCGTGACCCATACGAGCAGTACTTC.

The rearrangement links TRBV19 to TRBJ1-5; D gene ambiguous. Germline V lookup: CDR1 LNHDA, CDR2 SQIVND (reference sequence). V was cut by 6 bases and J by 7 bases, with 13 bases left in between. This CDR3 region has 13 residues. CDR3 sequence (DNA): TGTGCCAGTAGCGAAGGGCGAGGGCAGCCCCAGCATTTT. As protein: CASSEGRGQPQHF.

The CDR3 here is CASSEYTWGDSYNEQFF. CDR3 coding DNA: TGTGCCAGCAGTGAGTACACCTGGGGGGATTCCTACAATGAGCAGTTCTTC. V is TRBV2 and J is TRBJ2-1, with D possibly matching TRBD2 (6 bases). Germline V CDR1 and CDR2: SNHLY, FYNNEI. The CDR3 consists of 17 residues. Between the trimmed V and J ends, which lost 3 bases and 1 base, there was a span of 16 bases.

The genes are TRBV10-1 and TRBJ1-1, with D hard to call. Between the trimmed V and J ends, which lost 6 bases and 7 bases, there was a span of 15 bases. Germline-derived CDR1 and CDR2 are WNHNN and SYGVQD (reference sequence). The CDR3 totals 13 residues. DNA for the CDR3: TGCGCCAGCAGACCCTCCGGGGAAGGTGAAGCTTTCTTT. Translating it yields CASRPSGEGEAFF.

This chain connects TRBV28 to TRBJ1-2; 11 bases map to TRBD1. Germline V CDR1 and CDR2: MDHEN, SYDVKM. The J segment lost 8 bases and the V segment lost 6 bases, leaving 5 bases of the junction unmatched. This CDR3 is 13 amino acids long. CDR3 sequence: CASSRTGGWGYTF. CDR3 nucleotides: TGTGCCAGCAGCCGGACAGGGGGCTGGGGCTACACCTTC.

V usage is TRBV19 and J usage is TRBJ2-5, with D possibly called TRBD1 or TRBD2 (6 bases each). Deletions cut 4 bases from V and 5 bases from J, with 14 bases between. Germline V lookup: CDR1 LNHDA, CDR2 SQIVND (reference sequence). This CDR3 has 14 residues. The CDR3 is CASSTRRGRETQYF. The CDR3 nucleotides are TGTGCCAGTAGTACAAGAAGGGGGAGGGAGACCCAGTACTTC.

This chain joins TRBV15 and TRBJ1-4; possibly TRBD1 for D (5 bases). Germline CDR1 and CDR2: LNHNV and YYDKDF (reference sequence). The length of the CDR3 is 15 residues. V was cut by 9 bases and J by 3 bases, with 17 bases left in between. CDR3 protein: CATKQGLAANEKLFF. The DNA for the CDR3 is TGTGCCACGAAGCAGGGTCTAGCGGCTAATGAAAAACTGTTTTTT.

This clone has only a few counts. The chain combines TRBV2 with TRBJ2-7; D is undetermined. Germline assignment: CDR1 SNHLY and CDR2 FYNNEI. The CDR3 loop spans 14 amino acids. V lost 0 bases and J lost 6, with 12 bases in between. CDR3 amino acids: CASSEAAYRAEQYF. The CDR3 region has the DNA TGTGCCAGCAGTGAAGCTGCCTATCGGGCCGAGCAGTACTTC.